The T cell receptor beta chain under discussion was sequenced for a study of CD8 T cells in Susac syndrome. RNA was extracted with the RNeasy kit, and a quantity of about 0.45 to 1 ug was reverse transcribed using random hexamers. TCRdb ran MiXCR on the immunoSEQ multiplex PCR reads and lists one entry per CDR3 protein. Of 200,000 or so distinct CDR3 sequences in the sample, roughly 96% are singletons; the top ten hold around 0.085%. Isolation of CD8+ and CD4+ T cells was performed negatively, whereas enrichment of TEMRA cells was done by FACS. Study results and caveats: The TCR sequencing and HLA analysis in the study involved a relatively small number of individuals, as the study acknowledged.

This CDR3 region has 13 residues. Trimming took off 4 bases at V and 8 bases at J, with 13 bases between the two ends. Germline CDR1 is SGHNT and CDR2 is YYREEE (reference sequence). Turning to this clonotype: The antigen is unknown.

The sequenced sample consisted of CD4+ T cells from PBMCs. The TCR sequence derives from a human donor with multiple sclerosis. The chain employs TRBV5-4 and TRBJ2-1, with D unresolved. This CDR3 is CASSPADLDEQFF. The DNA for the CDR3 is TGTGCCAGCAGCCCGGCCGACCTGGATGAGCAGTTCTTC.